The 18 T cell receptor beta chains below were found in one sample sequenced in a study of T cell repertoires in cytomegalovirus infection. TCRdb itself ran the reads through MiXCR, one entry per CDR3 protein. The top ten hold 15% to 20% of the sample, which has roughly 230,000 distinct CDR3 sequences, approximately 22% seen once. Sequencing used CD8+ T cells from PBMCs. Source of these receptors: a human donor in good health (CMV status not recorded). Some clones in this sample may be carry-over from other donors' samples.

This clonotype has ten or more counts. This sequence joins TRBV7-8 and TRBJ2-1, with TRBD2 as a possible D gene (5 bases). Germline values: CDR1 SGHVS, CDR2 FQNEAQ. This CDR3 is built from 14 residues. V was clipped by 2 bases and J by 0 bases, with 5 bases between them. The chain's CDR3 is CASSLSGSYNEQFF. The DNA of the CDR3 is TGTGCCAGCAGCTTAAGCGGCTCCTACAATGAGCAGTTCTTC.

This sequence joins TRBV19 and TRBJ2-1, with D hard to call. Trimming shortened V by 5 bases and J by 0 bases, and 14 bases separated the two germline ends. Per the germline V gene, CDR1 is LNHDA and CDR2 is SQIVND (reference sequence). There are 16 residues in the CDR3. This chain's CDR3 is CASSELSLSSYNEQFF. For the CDR3, the DNA is TGTGCCAGTAGTGAATTAAGCCTCAGCTCCTACAATGAGCAGTTCTTC.

This clonotype has ten or more counts. CDR3 nucleotide sequence: TGTGCCAGCAATCCACCGACAGGTGACGACTACACCTTC. Translation: CASNPPTGDDYTF. The V gene is TRBV28, the J gene TRBJ1-2; perhaps TRBD1 as D (6 bases). The CDR3 has 13 amino acids. V dropped 7 bases and J dropped 10 bases, with 19 bases sitting between them. CDR1 and CDR2 from the germline V gene are MDHEN and SYDVKM.

In this sample, this clonotype turned up many times. The J gene is TRBJ1-1, the V gene TRBV7-2, with 9 bases aligning to TRBD1. This CDR3 is built from 15 residues. The junction had 6 bases not matched to a gene; V was cut back by 3 bases and J by 4 bases. Germline assignment: CDR1 SGHTA and CDR2 FQGNSA. The CDR3 sequence is CASSFVTGGTTEAFF. DNA for the CDR3: TGTGCCAGCAGCTTCGTGACAGGGGGGACCACTGAAGCTTTCTTT.

This clonotype came up a few times. The V and J genes are TRBV7-9 and TRBJ2-7; possibly TRBD1 for D (5 bases). The V gene's germline CDR1 is SEHNR and CDR2 FQNEAQ (reference sequence). The CDR3 spans 14 residues. Trimming stripped 6 bases from V and 4 bases from J, with 16 bases between. Here the CDR3 reads CASSSRQTPYEQYF. As DNA, the CDR3 is TGTGCCAGCAGTTCTAGACAGACACCTTACGAGCAGTACTTC.

A few counts support this clonotype. The DNA of the CDR3 is TGTGCCAGCAGCTTCAATTGGATGAACACTGAAGCTTTCTTT. Its protein product is CASSFNWMNTEAFF. The chain couples TRBV7-9 to TRBJ1-1; D not certain. V was trimmed by 3 bases and J by 0 bases, leaving 8 bases between them. The CDR3 totals 14 residues. Germline V lookup: CDR1 SEHNR, CDR2 FQNEAQ (reference sequence).

This sequence joins TRBV29-1 and TRBJ1-2; unclear D gene. The CDR3 runs 18 residues. Germline assignment: CDR1 SQVTM and CDR2 ANQGSEA. The V gene lost 0 bases and the J gene lost 2 bases, with 22 bases spanning the gap. CDR3 region: CSVEEGSAAAPLNYGYTF. CDR3 nucleotide sequence: TGCAGCGTTGAAGAGGGGTCGGCAGCAGCTCCGCTAAACTATGGCTACACCTTC.

Many counts were recorded for this clonotype. The chain has TRBV13 and TRBJ2-1; a weak D match, TRBD1 (5 bases). CDR1 is PRHDT, CDR2 FYEKMQ, per germline (reference sequence). CDR3 length: 14 amino acids. Trimming left V 5 bases short and J 10 bases short, with 18 bases between. CDR3 sequence: CASSPHKGAQEQFF. In nucleotides, the CDR3 is TGTGCCAGCAGCCCCCATAAAGGGGCTCAAGAGCAGTTCTTC. Filled out from reference TRBV13 and TRBJ2-1, the complete variable domain reads AAGVIQSPRHLIKEKRETATLKCYPIPRHDTVYWYQQGPGQDPQFLISFYEKMQSDKGSIPDRFSAQQFSDYHSELNMSSLELGDSALYFCASSPHKGAQEQFFGPGTRLTVL.

This clonotype was counted a few times. The V and J genes are TRBV7-6 and TRBJ2-1; 9 bases line up with TRBD1. The V gene's germline CDR1 is SGHVS and CDR2 FNYEAQ. Trimming took 2 bases from V and 8 from J; bases not matched to a gene: 7. This CDR3 spans 15 amino acids. In DNA form, the CDR3 reads TGTGCCAGCAGCTTAACAGGGGGCGCATCAGATGAGCAGTTCTTC. Its translation is CASSLTGGASDEQFF. Full variable domain (remainder filled in from reference TRBV7-6 and TRBJ2-1): GAGVSQSPRYKVTKRGQDVALRCDPISGHVSLYWYRQALGQGPEFLTYFNYEAQQDKSGLPNDRFSAERPEGSISTLTIQRTEQRDSAMYRCASSLTGGASDEQFFGPGTRLTVL.

This clonotype was recorded at least ten times. The DNA of the CDR3 is TGTGCCAGCAGCTTAGCCGTGGTTATAAGACAAGAAACCACAGATACGCAGTATTTT. Translating gives CASSLAVVIRQETTDTQYF. V gene TRBV7-9 combines with J gene TRBJ2-3; D uncertain. CDR1 and CDR2 (germline): SEHNR, FQNEAQ (reference sequence). V was clipped by 0 bases and J by 2 bases, with 21 bases between them. This CDR3 has 19 residues.

This clonotype was recorded a few times. This chain uses TRBV12-3 or TRBV12-4 with TRBJ1-1; TRBD1 agrees at 8 bases. V trimming: 6 bases; J trimming: 8 bases; junction bases outside the gene matches: 11. There are 14 residues in the CDR3. CDR3 protein: CASSRTGRFYEAFF. The CDR3 nucleotides are TGTGCCAGCAGCAGGACAGGGAGGTTTTACGAAGCTTTCTTT.

This clonotype has only a few counts. The chain carries TRBV4-2 and TRBJ1-4; 12 nucleotides line up with TRBD1. The V gene end was trimmed by 1 base and the J gene end by 0 bases; junction bases not matched to a gene: 9. Germline CDR1 reads LGHNA; CDR2 reads YNFKEQ. CDR3 length: 20 amino acids. CDR3 coding DNA: TGTGCCAGCAGCCAAGTTATTGGGACAGGGGGCACCACAACTAATGAAAAACTGTTTTTT. Translating it yields CASSQVIGTGGTTTNEKLFF.

This clonotype was seen a few times. This chain joins TRBV7-9 and TRBJ2-3, with TRBD1 matching 8 bases. J was trimmed by 5 bases and V by 1 base; bases with no gene match: 8. Germline CDR1 and CDR2: SEHNR and FQNEAQ (reference sequence). This CDR3 region has 16 residues. The CDR3 DNA sequence: TGTGCCAGCAGCTTAGTGCAGACAGGGGAAGAAGATACGCAGTATTTT. This codes for CASSLVQTGEEDTQYF.

This clonotype was found many times. An end of the junction differs from the germline gene, which may be a read error. The V and J genes are TRBV12-3 or TRBV12-4 and TRBJ2-5; D perhaps matches TRBD1 (5 bases). The CDR3 loop spans 11 amino acids. The CDR3 loop reads CASSLGPHFHF. CDR3 sequence (DNA): TGTGCCAGCAGTTTGGGGCCGCATTTTCACTTC.

On this clonotype itself: One junction end disagrees with the germline gene, perhaps due to a read error. This sequence joins TRBV19 and TRBJ2-7; 11 nucleotides align to TRBD1. Per germline, CDR1 LNHDA and CDR2 SQIVND (reference sequence). CDR3 length equals 15 residues. This CDR3 reads CTSVGTGTGGYEQYF. The CDR3 bases are TGTACCAGTGTCGGAACCGGGACAGGGGGCTACGAGCAGTACTTC.

In regard to this clonotype: The DNA is left out, because the CDR3 cannot be placed on it with certainty; the CDR3 is given as TCRdb lists it. The rearrangement joins TRBV12-3 or TRBV12-4 to TRBJ1-2; the table assigns TRBD1, which was not confirmed against the DNA. The CDR3 spans 14 residues, counting both ends. CDR3 sequence: CASSFGAGVYGYTF.

This chain uses TRBV2 with TRBJ1-1; D is unclear. CDR3 length equals 12 residues. Germline CDR1 is SNHLY and CDR2 is FYNNEI. The V end lost 6 bases, the J end lost 0 bases, and 5 bases lay between the germline ends. The CDR3 protein is CASRGMNTEAFF. The CDR3 DNA follows: TGTGCCAGCAGGGGCATGAACACTGAAGCTTTCTTT.

This clonotype was counted at least ten times. The chain links TRBV28 to TRBJ2-3; TRBD2 matches 8 bases. The CDR3 contains 15 residues. V gave up 3 bases and J gave up 1 base; unmatched junction bases: 3. Germline CDR1 MDHEN, CDR2 SYDVKM. CDR3 sequence (DNA): TGTGCCAGCAGTTTTGGGCGGGGGGGCACAGATACGCAGTATTTT. Translated, it gives CASSFGRGGTDTQYF.